These 30 T cell receptor beta chains share one sample of origin, sequenced in a study of blood T cell repertoires in COVID-19 (dated by TCRdb to the early 2020s). The library was produced with the immunoSEQ multiplex PCR assay. TCRdb took over this immuneACCESS table, retaining in-frame rearrangements with V and J assigned. Such tables are incomplete; in checked studies, under half of the missing clones stem from an unresolved V gene, and the remainder is unexplained. This sample comprises 150,000 to 200,000 clones, 84% of them detected only once. The ten largest clones add up to roughly 15% of the sample. Sequenced material: PBMCs or T cells enriched from blood (not recorded which). These receptors came from a man aged 45-65 years who had recovered from COVID-19.

The chain is built from TRBV28 and TRBJ2-7, with 7 nucleotides matching TRBD2. Germline-derived CDR1 and CDR2 are MDHEN and SYDVKM. This CDR3 is built from 15 residues. V lost 4 bases to trimming and J lost 0 bases; unmatched junction nucleotides: 6. CDR3 sequence reads: CASSSPGGTSYEQYF. CDR3 coding DNA: TGTGCCAGCAGTTCTCCGGGGGGAACCTCCTACGAGCAGTACTTC.

Only a few counts were recorded for this clone. V and J are TRBV3-1 (or the pseudogene TRBV3-2) and TRBJ1-1; TRBD1 matches 8 bases. CDR1 is LGHDT, CDR2 YNNKEL, per germline (reference sequence). J lost 10 bases, V lost 1 base, and 2 bases had no gene match. The CDR3 loop spans 12 amino acids. CDR3: CASSQGTGLAFF. As DNA, the CDR3 is TGTGCCAGCAGCCAAGGGACAGGGTTAGCTTTCTTT.

The rearrangement links TRBV7-9 to TRBJ1-2; the match to TRBD1 covers 7 bases. CDR3 length equals 16 residues. The V gene's germline CDR1 is SEHNR and CDR2 FQNEAQ (reference sequence). V shed 6 bases and J 4 bases; nucleotides not matched to a gene: 14. CDR3: CASRFLTDRDFYGYTF. DNA for the CDR3: TGTGCCAGCAGGTTTTTGACCGACAGGGATTTCTATGGCTACACCTTC.

The V and J genes are TRBV3-1 (or the pseudogene TRBV3-2) and TRBJ1-1, with TRBD1 as a possible D gene (5 bases). This CDR3 has 14 residues. From germline, CDR1 is LGHDT and CDR2 YNNKEL (reference sequence). Trimming cost V 0 bases and J 10 bases, with 15 bases left between them. The CDR3: CASSQEGHTGGAFF. As DNA, the CDR3 is TGTGCCAGCAGCCAAGAGGGTCACACCGGGGGAGCTTTCTTT.

The genes are TRBV7-9 and TRBJ1-4, with D perhaps matching TRBD1 (5 bases). There are 15 residues in the CDR3. Per germline, CDR1 SEHNR and CDR2 FQNEAQ (reference sequence). Trimming stripped 5 bases from V and 6 bases from J, with 16 bases between. The CDR3 DNA reads as TGTGCCAGCAGCCTCCCCGCGGGGGAGGATGAAAAACTGTTTTTT. Translated, it gives CASSLPAGEDEKLFF.

The chain joins TRBV6-2 or TRBV6-3 to TRBJ1-2; D may be TRBD1 (5 bases). V shed 0 bases and J shed 0 bases, with 11 bases lying between them. Looked up from germline, CDR1 is MNHEY and CDR2 is SVGEGT. The CDR3 covers 16 residues. Written as DNA, the CDR3 is TGTGCCAGCAGTTACTCGAGTCAGGGTGCTAACTATGGCTACACCTTC. Protein: CASSYSSQGANYGYTF.

The chain is built from TRBV3-1 (or the pseudogene TRBV3-2) and TRBJ1-6; tentatively, D is TRBD1 (5 bases). V lost 4 bases to trimming and J lost 9 bases, with 13 bases between them. The germline V gene has CDR1 LGHDT and CDR2 YNNKEL (reference sequence). This CDR3 region has 14 residues. The CDR3 bases are TGTGCCAGCAGCCTTTCAGGGTCGCGTTCACCCCTCCACTTT. Translated: CASSLSGSRSPLHF.

The J gene is TRBJ2-3, the V gene TRBV3-1 (or the pseudogene TRBV3-2); 7 bases are shared with TRBD2. CDR3 length: 17 residues. Germline lookup yields CDR1 LGHDT and CDR2 YNNKEL (reference sequence). V lost 5 bases to trimming and J lost 3 bases; unmatched junction nucleotides: 14. The CDR3 DNA sequence: TGTGCCAGCAGCTCAGTGGCGGGGGTCTATTGGACAGATACGCAGTATTTT. It specifies CASSSVAGVYWTDTQYF.

V and J are TRBV6-5 and TRBJ1-6, with D maybe TRBD1 (6 bases). CDR1 and CDR2 (germline): MNHEY, SVGAGI. This CDR3 comprises 14 residues. Trimming removed 2 bases at V and 10 bases at J, with 12 bases between. The CDR3 loop reads CASSYRDQGSPLHF. CDR3 DNA: TGTGCCAGCAGTTACCGGGACCAGGGGTCACCCCTCCACTTT.

V and J are TRBV12-3 or TRBV12-4 and TRBJ2-7; TRBD1 matches 9 bases. The CDR3 loop spans 13 amino acids. Germline trimming cut 4 bases from V and 5 bases from J; bases unmatched to any gene: 3. The DNA for the CDR3 is TGTGCCAGCAGTTCGGGACAGGGCCACGAGCAGTACTTC. It yields the protein CASSSGQGHEQYF.

CDR3 DNA sequence: TGTGCCAGCAGCCAAGGACTAGGGGGCGGGAAGGCAACTAATGAAAAACTGTTTTTT. This translates into CASSQGLGGGKATNEKLFF. V gene TRBV4-2 combines with J gene TRBJ1-4; TRBD1 aligns across 7 bases. V dropped 1 base and J dropped 0; count of bases not matched to a gene: 11. The CDR3 runs 19 residues. Germline values: CDR1 LGHNA, CDR2 YNFKEQ.

The chain recombines TRBV7-8 with TRBJ1-5, with TRBD1 identical over 11 bases. Per the germline V gene, CDR1 is SGHVS and CDR2 is FQNEAQ. Trimming took 3 bases from V and 6 from J; bases not matched to a gene: 10. The CDR3 covers 17 residues. Here the CDR3 reads CASSLLRTGGLTQPQHF. DNA for the CDR3: TGTGCCAGCAGCTTGCTACGGACAGGGGGCTTAACTCAGCCCCAGCATTTT.

This chain uses TRBV12-3 or TRBV12-4 with TRBJ1-6; D might be TRBD1 (6 bases). The CDR3 is 12 amino acids. With 7 bases removed from V and 10 bases from J, the gap between germline ends came to 11 bases. Here the CDR3 DNA reads TGTGCCAGCACCGCAGGGGAGTCACCCCTCCACTTT. Its protein product is CASTAGESPLHF.

The chain is built from TRBV27 and TRBJ1-2, with 9 bases aligning to TRBD1. The CDR3 sequence is 13 residues long. J was trimmed by 5 bases and V by 5 bases; bases with no gene match: 3. Germline assignment: CDR1 MNHEY and CDR2 SMNVEV (reference sequence). CDR3 sequence: CASSIDRGYGYTF. The CDR3, as DNA: TGTGCCAGCAGTATCGACAGGGGGTATGGCTACACCTTC.

This clone has just a few counts. The chain links TRBV5-8 to TRBJ1-4, with 9 bases aligning to TRBD1. The CDR3 sequence is 14 residues long. Germline CDR1 SGHTS, CDR2 YDEGEE. Trimming at V came to 2 bases and at J to 5 bases, leaving 1 base not matched to a gene. CDR3 amino acids: CASSFGTGNEKLFF. DNA for the CDR3: TGTGCCAGCAGCTTCGGGACAGGGAATGAAAAACTGTTTTTT.

This clone was picked up a small number of times. V usage is TRBV5-1 and J usage is TRBJ2-2; 15 bases line up with TRBD2. V shed 3 bases, J shed 0 bases, and the junction held 9 bases outside the gene matches. CDR3 length: 20 residues. The germline CDR1 and CDR2 sequences are SGHRS and YFSETQ. The CDR3 nucleotides are TGCGCCAGCAGCTCCAACCCGGGACTAGCGGGGGGAACGAACACCGGGGAGCTGTTTTTT. It specifies CASSSNPGLAGGTNTGELFF.

The genes are TRBV5-4 and TRBJ2-1; unclear D gene. The CDR3 is 17 residues long. The germline CDR1 and CDR2 sequences are SGHNT and YYREEE (reference sequence). Trimming left V 0 bases short and J 5 bases short, with 18 bases between. In nucleotides, the CDR3 is TGTGCCAGCAGCTTGGTTCGTTTGTCTAGTACCGACAATGAGCAGTTCTTC. Amino acid sequence: CASSLVRLSSTDNEQFF.

This chain connects TRBV7-9 to TRBJ2-5, with TRBD1 matching over 9 bases. The germline gives CDR1 SEHNR, CDR2 FQNEAQ (reference sequence). With V trimmed by 6 bases and J by 3 bases, 5 bases remained unmatched. This CDR3 has 14 amino acids. The CDR3 protein is CASRRQGEEETQYF. For the CDR3, the DNA is TGTGCCAGCAGGAGACAGGGGGAGGAAGAGACCCAGTACTTC. Supplemented by reference TRBV7-9 and TRBJ2-5, the full variable domain reads DTGVSQNPRHKITKRGQNVTFRCDPISEHNRLYWYRQTLGQGPEFLTYFQNEAQLEKSRLLSDRFSAERPKGSFSTLEIQRTEQGDSAMYLCASRRQGEEETQYFGPGTRLLVL.

In the case of this clone: Other DNA sequences in this sample translate to the same CDR3. The chain is built from TRBV2 and TRBJ2-2; TRBD1 matches 10 bases. The trim removed 10 bases at V and 0 bases at J, leaving 2 bases unmatched. CDR1 is SNHLY and CDR2 is FYNNEI in the germline V gene. CDR3 length equals 14 residues. CDR3 residues: CATGQGANTGELFF. The CDR3 DNA is TGTGCCACTGGACAGGGGGCGAACACCGGGGAGCTGTTTTTT.

The genes are TRBV4-2 and TRBJ1-4, with D perhaps TRBD1 (6 bases). The CDR3 loop spans 16 amino acids. CDR1 is LGHNA and CDR2 is YNFKEQ in the germline V gene. Deletions cut 4 bases from V and 2 bases from J, with 14 bases between. The CDR3: CASSPEQGSTNEKLFF. In nucleotides, the CDR3 is TGTGCCAGCAGCCCAGAACAGGGTTCGACTAATGAAAAACTGTTTTTT.

This sequence joins TRBV12-5 and TRBJ2-3; weak D call: TRBD2 (6 bases). CDR3 length: 17 amino acids. Germline CDR1 LGHNT, CDR2 FRNRAP. Trimming shortened V by 2 bases and J by 1 base, and 16 bases separated the two germline ends. The CDR3 bases are TGTGCTAGTGGTTTGTGGTCAGGAGGGGTGGGCACAGATACGCAGTATTTT. Its translation is CASGLWSGGVGTDTQYF.

The rearrangement uses TRBV5-1 and TRBJ2-5, with TRBD2 matching over 12 bases. This CDR3 region has 18 residues. In germline, CDR1 is SGHRS, CDR2 YFSETQ. V lost 0 bases and J lost 2; bases outside the gene matches: 8. CDR3 sequence reads: CASSLGLAGAMSQETQYF. The CDR3 nucleotides are TGCGCCAGCAGCTTGGGACTAGCGGGGGCCATGTCGCAAGAGACCCAGTACTTC. The variable domain in full, with the rest retrieved from reference TRBV5-1 and TRBJ2-5, is KAGVTQTPRYLIKTRGQQVTLSCSPISGHRSVSWYQQTPGQGLQFLFEYFSETQRNKGNFPGRFSGRQFSNSRSEMNVSTLELGDSALYLCASSLGLAGAMSQETQYFGPGTRLLVL.

The chain couples TRBV29-1 to TRBJ1-2, with 9 nucleotides matching TRBD1. Germline V gene data show CDR1 as SQVTM and CDR2 as ANQGSEA. V lost 4 bases, J lost 2 bases, and 8 bases stayed unmatched. The CDR3 is 15 residues long. The DNA of the CDR3 is TGCAGCGTTGCCCCGGGACAGGGAGCGAACTATGGCTACACCTTC. It translates to CSVAPGQGANYGYTF.

This chain uses TRBV5-1 with TRBJ2-7; D is possibly TRBD1 (6 bases). This CDR3 contains 16 residues. The germline gives CDR1 SGHRS, CDR2 YFSETQ. Trimming shortened V by 4 bases and J by 5 bases, and 22 bases separated the two germline ends. This chain's CDR3 is CASSPRVQQGFDEQYF. The CDR3 nucleotides read TGCGCCAGCAGCCCGAGGGTACAACAGGGATTTGACGAGCAGTACTTC.

This clone was seen only once. This sequence joins TRBV5-4 and TRBJ1-2, with no clear D. This CDR3 comprises 14 residues. Trimming pared 0 bases from V and 4 bases from J, leaving 10 bases between. CDR1 and CDR2 from the germline V gene are SGHNT and YYREEE (reference sequence). The CDR3 DNA follows: TGTGCCAGCAGCTTGGCCTCTTCACTCTATGGCTACACCTTC. It codes for CASSLASSLYGYTF.

This chain uses TRBV18 with TRBJ2-7; D may be TRBD1 (6 bases). There are 15 residues in the CDR3. The V and J ends lost 0 bases and 2 bases respectively, with 11 bases between them. CDR1 is KGHSH and CDR2 is LQKENI in the germline V gene. CDR3 bases: TGTGCCAGCTCACCACCTTGGGGGCCGACCTACGAGCAGTACTTC. As protein: CASSPPWGPTYEQYF. Based on the CDR3 plus reference TRBV18 and TRBJ2-7, the full variable domain is NAGVMQNPRHLVRRRGQEARLRCSPMKGHSHVYWYRQLPEEGLKFMVYLQKENIIDESGMPKERFSAEFPKEGPSILRIQQVVRGDSAAYFCASSPPWGPTYEQYFGPGTRLTVT.

V and J are TRBV11-2 and TRBJ1-6, with 8 bases that match TRBD1. CDR1 and CDR2 from the germline V gene are SGHAT and FQNNGV. The J segment lost 7 bases and the V segment lost 5 bases, leaving 10 bases of the junction unmatched. This CDR3 comprises 16 residues. CDR3 sequence (DNA): TGTGCCAGCAGCAAAACAGGGGGATTCCTCAATTCACCCCTCCACTTT. Its translation: CASSKTGGFLNSPLHF.

This clone showed up just a few times. The chain carries TRBV5-1 and TRBJ2-7, with D perhaps matching TRBD1 (5 bases). Germline lookup yields CDR1 SGHRS and CDR2 YFSETQ. The CDR3 is 14 residues long. V shed 0 bases and J shed 5 bases, with 12 bases lying between them. In nucleotides, the CDR3 is TGCGCCAGCAGCTTGGCCTCAGGGTTCGACGAGCAGTACTTC. Its protein is CASSLASGFDEQYF.

CDR3 nucleotide sequence: TGTGCCAGCAGCGCGGGACAGTTGAACACTGAAGCTTTCTTT. Residues: CASSAGQLNTEAFF. The chain couples TRBV13 to TRBJ1-1; 7 nucleotides align to TRBD1. V lost 5 bases, J lost 0 bases, and 3 bases stayed unmatched. Germline CDR1 is PRHDT and CDR2 is FYEKMQ (reference sequence). This CDR3 is 14 amino acids long.

The CDR3 region is CSASGGAEARGYTF. In DNA, the CDR3 is TGCAGTGCTAGTGGGGGCGCCGAAGCGCGGGGCTACACCTTC. The V and J genes are TRBV20-1 and TRBJ1-2; possibly TRBD1 for D (6 bases). Deletions cut 3 bases from V and 8 bases from J, with 19 bases between. In germline, CDR1 is DFQATT, CDR2 SNEGSKA (reference sequence). The CDR3 has 14 residues.